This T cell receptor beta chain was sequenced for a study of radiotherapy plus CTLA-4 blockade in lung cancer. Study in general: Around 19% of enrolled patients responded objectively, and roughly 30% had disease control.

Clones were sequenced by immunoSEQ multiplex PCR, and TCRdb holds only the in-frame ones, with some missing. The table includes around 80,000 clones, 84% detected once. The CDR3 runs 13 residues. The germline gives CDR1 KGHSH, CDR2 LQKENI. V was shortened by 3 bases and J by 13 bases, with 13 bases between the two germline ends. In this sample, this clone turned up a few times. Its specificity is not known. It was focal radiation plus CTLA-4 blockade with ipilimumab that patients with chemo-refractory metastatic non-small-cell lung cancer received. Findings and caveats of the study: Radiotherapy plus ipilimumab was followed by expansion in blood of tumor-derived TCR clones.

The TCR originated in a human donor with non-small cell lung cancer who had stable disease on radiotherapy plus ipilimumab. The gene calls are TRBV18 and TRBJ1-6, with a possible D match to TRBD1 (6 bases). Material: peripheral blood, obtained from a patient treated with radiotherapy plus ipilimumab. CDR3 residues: CASSPYREGPLHF. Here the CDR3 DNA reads TGTGCCAGCTCACCGTACAGGGAAGGTCCCCTCCACTTT.